The 20 T cell receptor beta chains reported below all come from one sample, sequenced in a study of T cell responses to AZD1222 COVID-19 vaccine. Clones were sequenced by immunoSEQ multiplex PCR, and TCRdb holds only the in-frame ones, with some missing. The sample holds under 130,000 clones, about nine tenths seen once. Sequences were derived from peripheral blood, sampled on day 0 of AZD1222 vaccination. All receptors come from an adult in good health.

The chain combines TRBV6-5 with TRBJ1-5; 7 bases match TRBD1. V was pared by 6 bases and J by 9 bases, with 11 bases of the junction left unmatched. Per germline, CDR1 MNHEY and CDR2 SVGAGI. The CDR3 is made up of 14 amino acids. CDR3 DNA sequence: TGTGCCAGCAGGAAAGACAGGGAACGCGGGCCCCAGCATTTT. Its translation is CASRKDRERGPQHF.

V and J are TRBV7-2 and TRBJ2-5; D is unresolved. Germline loops: CDR1 SGHTA, CDR2 FQGNSA. With 1 base removed from V and 5 bases from J, the gap between germline ends came to 17 bases. The CDR3 has 16 amino acids. The CDR3 is CASSLGFALSRETQYF. The DNA for the CDR3 is TGTGCCAGCAGCTTAGGGTTTGCACTCTCGCGGGAGACCCAGTACTTC.

This chain joins TRBV5-4 and TRBJ2-7; no definite D call. Between the trimmed V and J ends, which lost 4 bases and 3 bases, there was a span of 8 bases. The CDR3 sequence is 12 residues long. Per the germline V gene, CDR1 is SGHNT and CDR2 is YYREEE (reference sequence). For the CDR3, the DNA is TGTGCCAGCAGCGAATTGAGCTACGAGCAGTACTTC. Its translation is CASSELSYEQYF.

The V and J genes are TRBV18 and TRBJ1-5; D gene unclear. Germline CDR1 KGHSH, CDR2 LQKENI. The CDR3 loop spans 14 amino acids. Trimming pared 2 bases from V and 5 bases from J, leaving 10 bases between. This CDR3 reads CASSPRADYQPQHF. The CDR3 DNA reads TGTGCCAGCTCACCAAGGGCCGACTATCAGCCCCAGCATTTT.

CDR3 loop: CASSLESQGFGYTF. CDR3 DNA: TGTGCCAGCAGCTTAGAGTCACAGGGTTTTGGCTACACCTTC. This chain joins TRBV11-2 and TRBJ1-2, with a possible D match to TRBD1 (6 bases). Trimming stripped 0 bases from V and 7 bases from J, with 12 bases between. This CDR3 is 14 amino acids long. Looked up from germline, CDR1 is SGHAT and CDR2 is FQNNGV.

Concerning this clone: Other nucleotide sequences from this sample produce the same CDR3. The V gene is TRBV7-9, the J gene TRBJ1-2; 7 positions match TRBD1. The germline V gene has CDR1 SEHNR and CDR2 FQNEAQ (reference sequence). J lost 4 bases, V lost 1 base, and 3 bases had no gene match. The CDR3 sequence is 14 residues long. The CDR3: CASSLGQGGYGYTF. The CDR3 nucleotides read TGTGCCAGCAGCTTAGGACAGGGCGGCTATGGCTACACCTTC.

The chain is built from TRBV13 and TRBJ1-2, with D perhaps matching TRBD1 (6 bases). Germline-derived CDR1 and CDR2 are PRHDT and FYEKMQ (reference sequence). The CDR3 consists of 16 residues. Trimming pared 1 base from V and 2 bases from J, leaving 14 bases between. CDR3: CASSLEMTGANYGYTF. CDR3 nucleotide sequence: TGTGCCAGCAGCTTAGAAATGACAGGAGCAAACTATGGCTACACCTTC.

The CDR3 region has the DNA TGTGCCAGCAGCTTGTTCCCGGGAGTTGGTGAGCAGTTCTTC. Its translation: CASSLFPGVGEQFF. The chain couples TRBV5-8 to TRBJ2-1, with D perhaps TRBD2 (6 bases). CDR3 length: 14 amino acids. Trimming removed 1 base from V and 9 bases from J, with 14 bases in between. Germline lookup yields CDR1 SGHTS and CDR2 YDEGEE. Full variable domain (rest looked up from reference TRBV5-8 and TRBJ2-1): EAGVTQSPTHLIKTRGQQATLRCSPISGHTSVYWYQQALGLGLQFLLWYDEGEERNRGNFPPRFSGRQFPNYSSELNVNALELEDSALYLCASSLFPGVGEQFFGPGTRLTVL.

The chain uses TRBV5-1 and TRBJ2-1; 10 nucleotides line up with TRBD2. Germline V gives CDR1 SGHRS, CDR2 YFSETQ. The CDR3 is 15 amino acids. Trimming removed 4 bases from V and 4 bases from J; junction bases left unmatched: 5. The CDR3 DNA sequence: TGCGCCAGCAGCCCCGGGACTAGCGATTACAATGAGCAGTTCTTC. Encoded protein: CASSPGTSDYNEQFF.

V gene TRBV7-2 combines with J gene TRBJ1-2; no clear D. CDR1 and CDR2 (germline): SGHTA, FQGNSA. Trimming cost V 0 bases and J 5 bases, with 13 bases left between them. The CDR3 is made up of 15 amino acids. In DNA, the CDR3 is TGTGCCAGCAGCTTAGCGGGGATAGGATTATATGGCTACACCTTC. Protein: CASSLAGIGLYGYTF.

The V call is TRBV5-1, the J call TRBJ2-1; 11 bases fit TRBD1. Germline values: CDR1 SGHRS, CDR2 YFSETQ. The ends lost 2 bases at V and 7 bases at J; junction bases unmatched: 8. This CDR3 region has 16 residues. The CDR3 region has the DNA TGCGCCAGCAGCTTTCGGCCCGGGACAGGGGGAAATGAGCAGTTCTTC. This codes for CASSFRPGTGGNEQFF.

The chain joins TRBV28 to TRBJ1-2; no firm D call. Germline CDR1 and CDR2: MDHEN and SYDVKM. The CDR3 loop spans 13 amino acids. CDR3 coding DNA: TGTGCAAGCCGGGCAGCCTCCACCTATGGCTACACCTTC. This codes for CASRAASTYGYTF.

V is TRBV4-2 and J is TRBJ2-3; 7 bases map to TRBD2. V gave up 0 bases and J gave up 4 bases; unmatched junction bases: 4. The CDR3 contains 15 residues. Germline V gene lookup returns CDR1 LGHNA and CDR2 YNFKEQ. The CDR3 region is CASSQERGRADTQYF. CDR3 nucleotide sequence: TGTGCCAGCAGCCAAGAGCGTGGGAGGGCAGATACGCAGTATTTT.

The chain links TRBV30 to TRBJ2-2; D call uncertain. This CDR3 comprises 14 residues. Trimming took 0 bases from V and 4 from J, leaving 9 bases between them. Germline V gene lookup returns CDR1 GTSNPN and CDR2 SVGIG (reference sequence). This CDR3 is CAWSVGPTTGELFF. Written as DNA, the CDR3 is TGTGCCTGGAGTGTAGGGCCGACCACCGGGGAGCTGTTTTTT.

CDR3 DNA: TGTGCCAGTAGCATGACAGGGGGCAGTTCACCCCTCCACTTT. Residues: CASSMTGGSSPLHF. The J gene is TRBJ1-6, the V gene TRBV19; 10 bases agree with TRBD1. V lost 6 bases to trimming and J lost 9 bases; unmatched junction nucleotides: 5. This CDR3 region has 14 residues. From germline, CDR1 is LNHDA and CDR2 SQIVND (reference sequence).

The gene calls are TRBV7-9 and TRBJ2-7, with 10 bases that match TRBD1. V trimming: 1 base; J trimming: 10 bases; junction bases outside the gene matches: 16. The CDR3 has 17 amino acids. The germline CDR1 and CDR2 sequences are SEHNR and FQNEAQ (reference sequence). The CDR3 DNA sequence: TGTGCCAGCAGCTTAGGCCGGGACAGGGGTTGGATGGCTGTTCAGTACTTC. Translation: CASSLGRDRGWMAVQYF. The full variable domain, completed using reference TRBV7-9 and TRBJ2-7, is DTGVSQNPRHKITKRGQNVTFRCDPISEHNRLYWYRQTLGQGPEFLTYFQNEAQLEKSRLLSDRFSAERPKGSFSTLEIQRTEQGDSAMYLCASSLGRDRGWMAVQYFGPGTRLTVT.

The chain employs TRBV5-1 and TRBJ1-5; D unresolved. The CDR3 spans 13 residues. V gave up 3 bases and J gave up 5 bases, with 9 bases separating them. The germline gives CDR1 SGHRS, CDR2 YFSETQ. The CDR3 coding sequence is TGCGCCAGCAGCTCCGTCCCGGATCAGCCCCAGCATTTT. Its protein is CASSSVPDQPQHF.

The chain has TRBV23-1 and TRBJ2-4; TRBD1 matches at 11 bases. TRBV23-1 carries the ORF label, with uncertain function. V shed 3 bases, J shed 1 base, and the junction held 5 bases outside the gene matches. The CDR3 has 17 residues. CDR3: CASSHSRDRGAKNIQYF. CDR3 in DNA: TGCGCCAGCAGTCACTCCCGGGACAGGGGGGCCAAAAACATTCAGTACTTC.

The chain has TRBV9 and TRBJ1-3; no clear D. V dropped 0 bases and J dropped 0 bases, with 10 bases sitting between them. CDR1 SGDLS and CDR2 YYNGEE come from the germline V gene. The CDR3 is 16 amino acids. CDR3 nucleotides: TGTGCCAGCAGCGTAGAGCAAGGGAACTCTGGAAACACCATATATTTT. Its translation is CASSVEQGNSGNTIYF. Full variable domain (missing parts from reference TRBV9 and TRBJ1-3): DSGVTQTPKHLITATGQRVTLRCSPRSGDLSVYWYQQSLDQGLQFLIQYYNGEERAKGNILERFSAQQFPDLHSELNLSSLELGDSALYFCASSVEQGNSGNTIYFGEGSWLTVV.

This clone was picked up a small number of times. The chain couples TRBV7-6 to TRBJ1-1, with D hard to call. Per germline, CDR1 SGHVS and CDR2 FNYEAQ. V lost 5 bases, J lost 3 bases, and 10 bases lay in between. This CDR3 is built from 13 residues. The DNA for the CDR3 is TGTGCCAGCAGCCTCGAGCCTTACACTGAAGCTTTCTTT. Its translation is CASSLEPYTEAFF.